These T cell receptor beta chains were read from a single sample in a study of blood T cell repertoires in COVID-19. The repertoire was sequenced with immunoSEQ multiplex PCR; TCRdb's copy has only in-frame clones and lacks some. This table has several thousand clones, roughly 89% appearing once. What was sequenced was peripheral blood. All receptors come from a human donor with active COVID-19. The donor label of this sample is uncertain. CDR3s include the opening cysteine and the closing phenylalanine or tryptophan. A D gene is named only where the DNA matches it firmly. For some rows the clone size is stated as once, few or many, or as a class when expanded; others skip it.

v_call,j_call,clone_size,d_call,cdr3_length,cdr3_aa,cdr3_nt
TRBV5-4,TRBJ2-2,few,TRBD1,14,CASSRQGAIEELFF,TGTGCCAGCAGTCGACAGGGGGCGATCGAGGAGCTGTTTTTT
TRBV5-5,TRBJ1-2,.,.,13,CASNKTANYGYTF,TGTGCCAGCAACAAAACAGCTAACTATGGCTACACCTTC
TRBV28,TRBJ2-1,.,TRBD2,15,CASSFGLAGRDEQFF,TGTGCCAGCAGTTTTGGACTAGCGGGAAGGGATGAGCAGTTCTTC
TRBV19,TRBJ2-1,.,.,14,CASSAPQRTGEQFF,TGTGCCAGTAGTGCACCCCAAAGAACCGGTGAGCAGTTCTTC
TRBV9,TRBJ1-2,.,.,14,CASSALRASYGYTF,TGTGCCAGCAGCGCCCTCAGGGCTAGCTATGGCTACACCTTC
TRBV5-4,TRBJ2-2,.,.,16,CASSLGAGDLGGELFF,TGTGCCAGCAGCTTGGGGGCAGGGGACCTCGGCGGGGAGCTGTTTTTT
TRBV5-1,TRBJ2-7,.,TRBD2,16,CASSSQTSGRVNEQYF,TGCGCCAGCAGCTCGCAGACTAGCGGGAGAGTCAACGAGCAGTACTTC
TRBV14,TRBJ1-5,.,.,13,CASSLTGNQPQHF,TGTGCCAGCAGCCTCACAGGCAATCAGCCCCAGCATTTT
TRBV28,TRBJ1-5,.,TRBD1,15,CASSLKGASNQPQHF,TGTGCCAGCAGTTTAAAGGGGGCGAGCAATCAGCCCCAGCATTTT
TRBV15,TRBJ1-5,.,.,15,CATSRAGLSNQPQHF,TGTGCCACCAGCAGAGCTGGCCTTAGCAATCAGCCCCAGCATTTT
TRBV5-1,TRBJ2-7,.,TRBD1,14,CASSTPDRVYEQYF,TGCGCCAGCAGCACCCCAGACAGGGTCTACGAGCAGTACTTC
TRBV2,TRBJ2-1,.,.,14,CASSEVGARNEQFF,TGTGCCAGCAGTGAGGTGGGGGCCCGCAATGAGCAGTTCTTC
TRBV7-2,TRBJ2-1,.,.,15,CASSLSGTGYNEQFF,TGTGCCAGCAGCTTAAGTGGGACTGGATACAATGAGCAGTTCTTC
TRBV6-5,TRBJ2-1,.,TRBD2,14,CASSRLADYNEQFF,TGTGCCAGCAGCCGACTAGCGGACTACAATGAGCAGTTCTTC
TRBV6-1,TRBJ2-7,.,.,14,CASSERGGDYEQYF,TGTGCCAGCAGTGAAAGGGGGGGAGATTACGAGCAGTACTTC
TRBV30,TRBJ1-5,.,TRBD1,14,CAWSKVQGAWAQHF,TGTGCCTGGAGTAAGGTACAGGGGGCATGGGCCCAGCATTTT
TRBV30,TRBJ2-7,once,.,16,CAWDGGSVRHTYEQYF,TGTGCCTGGGATGGAGGGTCGGTCAGACACACCTACGAGCAGTACTTC
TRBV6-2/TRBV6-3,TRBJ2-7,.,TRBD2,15,CASSSSGGLTYEQYF,TGTGCCAGCAGTTCTAGCGGGGGGCTAACCTACGAGCAGTACTTC
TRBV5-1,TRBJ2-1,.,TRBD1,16,CASSANRQGARNEQFF,TGCGCCAGCAGCGCCAATCGACAGGGGGCGCGCAATGAGCAGTTCTTC
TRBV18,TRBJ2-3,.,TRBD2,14,CASSQGLDTDTQYF,TGTGCCAGCTCACAGGGACTAGATACAGATACGCAGTATTTT
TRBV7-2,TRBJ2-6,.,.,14,CASSLGPGANVLTF,TGTGCCAGCAGCTTAGGGCCTGGGGCCAACGTCCTGACTTTC
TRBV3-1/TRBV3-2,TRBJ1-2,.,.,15,CASSLVGLGQSGYTF,TGTGCCAGCAGCCTAGTTGGCCTTGGACAGTCTGGCTACACCTTC
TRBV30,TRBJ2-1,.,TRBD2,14,CAWSVPRGGREQFF,TGTGCCTGGAGTGTCCCGCGGGGGGGCCGCGAGCAGTTCTTC
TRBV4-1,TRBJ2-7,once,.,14,CASSQGNRYYEQYF,TGCGCCAGCAGCCAAGGCAACAGATACTACGAGCAGTACTTC
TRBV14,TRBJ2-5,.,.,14,CASSQGLEWETQYF,TGTGCCAGCAGCCAAGGACTCGAGTGGGAGACCCAGTACTTC
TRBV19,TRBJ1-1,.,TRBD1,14,CASSKRTGFHEAFF,TGTGCCAGTAGTAAACGGACAGGGTTCCATGAAGCTTTCTTT
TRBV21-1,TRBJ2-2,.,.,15,CASPERVRSTGELFF,TGTGCCAGCCCCGAGCGGGTTCGTTCCACCGGGGAGCTGTTTTTT
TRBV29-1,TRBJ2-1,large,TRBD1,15,CSVEVWDSSYNEQFF,TGCAGCGTTGAAGTGTGGGACAGCTCCTACAATGAGCAGTTCTTC
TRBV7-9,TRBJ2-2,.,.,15,CASSLSQSNTGELFF,TGTGCCAGCAGCTTATCACAGTCCAACACCGGGGAGCTGTTTTTT